This entry describes one T cell receptor beta chain. This clonotype was counted once. Its cognate antigen has yet to be identified. Base qualities are not at hand, and no much larger clone is one base apart. A lone read is weak support. The data are from a study of T cell repertoires in cytomegalovirus infection (dated by TCRdb to the late 2010s). About the full investigation: Peptide stimulations targeted recently identified HLA-C-restricted CMV epitopes, whose presentation resists viral immunomodulation, together with well-studied HLA-B-restricted epitopes. Because public TCR beta signatures pointed to carriage of CMV infection together with the matching HLA type, the HLA type of each donor mattered for the analysis.

Sample treatment or condition, as interpreted from the label and publication: in vitro stimulation with specific CMV peptide epitopes to enrich CMV-specific T cells. Broad study findings and their caveats: In the ex vivo response, HLA-C-restricted CMV-specific TCR beta clonotypes were dominant, and in two of eight donors the single most frequent clonotype came from this HLA-C-restricted group. In both this cohort and an independent roughly 350-donor cohort, the cumulative frequency of public TCR beta family members distinguished carriers of CMV infection plus the relevant HLA type.

CDR1 and CDR2, looked up from the germline V gene (reference sequence), are DFQATT and SNEGSKA. Measured from the cysteine to the phenylalanine, the CDR3 is 15 residues long. Only the CDR3 region is kept as DNA, spanning 45 bases read in frame from base 1. V is clipped by 4 bases and J by 2 bases, and the sequence between their germline boundaries is 15 bases long. The instrument was an Illumina HiSeq 1500. In TCRdb, the public reads were trimmed at Q25 with fastp and aligned with MiXCR, with productive beta chains retained. Here each entry gathers all rows of one CDR3 protein and keeps the most common genes and DNA. Here the sample has 830,000 or so distinct CDR3 sequences; 32% occur a single time. Jointly, the top ten make up roughly 12% of the sample.

The sequence derives from a human donor in good health (CMV status not recorded). Some clones in this sample may be carry-over from other donors' samples. The sequencing here drew on cultured CD8+ T cells from PBMCs, taken from culture after CMV antigen stimulation. Recombination linked TRBV20-1 to TRBJ2-1, and TRBD1 may be the D gene, going by 5 matching bases. The CDR3 here reads CSATDRGRAYNEQFF. The DNA sequence is TGCAGTGCTACTGATAGGGGCAGGGCCTACAATGAGCAGTTCTTC.